The 16 T cell receptor beta chains listed next were all sequenced from one sample in a study of OX40 agonist ivuxolimab in advanced cancers. Data came from immunoSEQ multiplex PCR; TCRdb stores just in-frame clones and leaves some out. This table holds around 80,000 clones, roughly nine tenths found once. The material sequenced was CD4+ or CD8+ T cells sorted from blood, taken in a trial of the OX40 agonist ivuxolimab. The receptors were sampled from an adult with an advanced solid tumor such as melanoma, head and neck, liver or kidney cancer.

Here the CDR3 reads CSVAQGRSGGYTF. DNA for the CDR3: TGCAGCGTTGCCCAGGGACGTTCGGGAGGCTACACCTTC. This rearrangement joins TRBV29-1 to TRBJ1-2; possible D gene TRBD1, 5 bases. Germline-derived CDR1 and CDR2 are SQVTM and ANQGSEA. CDR3 length: 13 residues. V was cut by 4 bases and J by 8 bases, with 17 bases left in between.

The chain has TRBV29-1 and TRBJ2-1; 10 bases map to TRBD2. The CDR3 extends over 14 amino acids. J gave up 6 bases and V 3 bases, and 5 bases lay outside the gene matches. Germline V gene lookup returns CDR1 SQVTM and CDR2 ANQGSEA. CDR3 bases: TGCAGCGTTGATATAGCGGGAGGAACCAATGAGCAGTTCTTC. Translating it yields CSVDIAGGTNEQFF.

The genes are TRBV15 and TRBJ2-7, with TRBD1 identical over 8 bases. Germline loops: CDR1 LNHNV, CDR2 YYDKDF (reference sequence). The CDR3 has 14 amino acids. The trim removed 8 bases at V and 0 bases at J, leaving 6 bases unmatched. The DNA for the CDR3 is TGTGCCACCGGGGACAGGAAATTCTCCTACGAGCAGTACTTC. Its translation is CATGDRKFSYEQYF.

This sequence joins TRBV19 and TRBJ2-1; no firm D call. Looked up from germline, CDR1 is LNHDA and CDR2 is SQIVND (reference sequence). V was clipped by 8 bases and J by 4 bases, with 6 bases between them. The CDR3 sequence is 11 residues long. This chain's CDR3 is CASGRYNEQFF. CDR3 sequence (DNA): TGTGCCAGTGGACGGTACAATGAGCAGTTCTTC.

The rearrangement uses TRBV6-1 and TRBJ2-4; D is perhaps TRBD1 (5 bases). V lost 6 bases and J lost 6, with 12 bases in between. CDR1 and CDR2 from the germline V gene are MNHNS and SASEGT. The CDR3 is 13 residues long. CDR3 amino acids: CASSDGQGNIQYF. CDR3 DNA sequence: TGTGCCAGCAGCGATGGACAAGGAAACATTCAGTACTTC.

The chain is built from TRBV7-3 and TRBJ2-1, with D maybe TRBD2 (5 bases). Germline values: CDR1 SGHTA, CDR2 FQGTGA. V was cut by 5 bases and J by 0 bases, with 11 bases left in between. CDR3 length: 15 amino acids. The CDR3 reads CASSHSGSSYNEQFF. The CDR3 nucleotides are TGTGCCAGCAGCCACAGCGGAAGCTCCTACAATGAGCAGTTCTTC.

This clone showed up just once. This chain uses TRBV7-7 with TRBJ2-3; D uncertain. The germline V gene has CDR1 SSHAT and CDR2 FNYEAQ (reference sequence). V dropped 4 bases and J dropped 2 bases, with 10 bases sitting between them. The CDR3 totals 14 residues. In nucleotides, the CDR3 is TGTGCCAGCAGCTCGGATTTTAACACAGATACGCAGTATTTT. Its protein is CASSSDFNTDTQYF.

In its sample, this clone was seen once. This CDR3 reads CASTKEGRLGTGELFF. The CDR3 region has the DNA TGTGCCAGCACCAAAGAGGGTAGACTAGGGACCGGGGAGCTGTTTTTT. The chain carries TRBV5-6 and TRBJ2-2, with D tentatively TRBD2 (6 bases). V was pared by 6 bases and J by 5 bases, with 20 bases between. The CDR3 sequence is 16 residues long. CDR1 and CDR2 from the germline V gene are SGHDT and YYEEEE.

The chain combines TRBV19 with TRBJ1-1; 8 bases align to TRBD1. CDR3 length equals 16 residues. Germline CDR1 LNHDA, CDR2 SQIVND (reference sequence). J gave up 5 bases and V 5 bases, and 13 bases lay outside the gene matches. This CDR3 is CASSPLDRGRGTEAFF. CDR3 DNA sequence: TGTGCCAGTAGTCCTCTCGACAGGGGCAGGGGGACTGAAGCTTTCTTT.

V is TRBV5-6 and J is TRBJ1-2, with D perhaps TRBD1 (6 bases). CDR3 size: 15 residues. In germline, CDR1 is SGHDT, CDR2 YYEEEE. Trimming cost V 3 bases and J 4 bases, with 16 bases left between them. Here the CDR3 DNA reads TGTGCCAGCAGCTCGGGGATGGACAGCTTCTATGGCTACACCTTC. It yields the protein CASSSGMDSFYGYTF.

The J gene is TRBJ2-3, the V gene TRBV7-8; unclear D gene. Germline V gene data show CDR1 as SGHVS and CDR2 as FQNEAQ. CDR3 size: 16 residues. Trimming removed 2 bases at V and 6 bases at J, with 18 bases between. For the CDR3, the DNA is TGTGCCAGCAGCTTAATGGTACGTGGGATCACGGATACGCAGTATTTT. Translated, it gives CASSLMVRGITDTQYF.

The chain recombines TRBV7-2 with TRBJ2-1, with 7 positions matching TRBD1. The germline V gene has CDR1 SGHTA and CDR2 FQGNSA. The CDR3 sequence is 15 residues long. The ends lost 0 bases at V and 4 bases at J; junction bases unmatched: 3. CDR3 nucleotides: TGTGCCAGCAGCTTAGCGCCAGGGGGATACAATGAGCAGTTCTTC. Its translation: CASSLAPGGYNEQFF. Full variable domain (remainder filled in from reference TRBV7-2 and TRBJ2-1): GAGVSQSPSNKVTEKGKDVELRCDPISGHTALYWYRQSLGQGLEFLIYFQGNSAPDKSGLPSDRFSAERTGGSVSTLTIQRTQQEDSAVYLCASSLAPGGYNEQFFGPGTRLTVL.

The chain combines TRBV6-1 with TRBJ2-5; the match to TRBD2 covers 13 bases. CDR3 length equals 17 residues. V was pared by 2 bases and J by 2 bases, with 5 bases of the junction left unmatched. The germline V gene has CDR1 MNHNS and CDR2 SASEGT. CDR3 loop: CASSELSGLAGQETQYF. The CDR3 DNA follows: TGTGCCAGCAGTGAACTATCGGGACTAGCGGGACAAGAGACCCAGTACTTC.

The chain carries TRBV25-1 and TRBJ1-1; tentatively, D is TRBD1 (5 bases). V dropped 8 bases and J dropped 4 bases, with 14 bases sitting between them. Germline V gene data show CDR1 as MGHDK and CDR2 as SYGVNS. The CDR3 spans 13 residues. The CDR3 region is CASSLGGSTEAFF. In DNA form, the CDR3 reads TGTGCCAGCTCTCTGGGGGGGTCCACTGAAGCTTTCTTT. Complete variable domain (other parts from reference TRBV25-1 and TRBJ1-1): EADIYQTPRYLVIGTGKKITLECSQTMGHDKMYWYQQDPGMELHLIHYSYGVNSTEKGDLSSESTVSRIRTEHFPLTLESARPSHTSQYLCASSLGGSTEAFFGQGTRLTVV.

The chain employs TRBV5-1 and TRBJ1-2, with 9 positions matching TRBD1. V lost 4 bases to trimming and J lost 2 bases; unmatched junction nucleotides: 3. This CDR3 is 14 amino acids long. Germline V gene data show CDR1 as SGHRS and CDR2 as YFSETQ. CDR3 in amino acids: CASSGGTGNYGYTF. The DNA for the CDR3 is TGCGCCAGCAGCGGCGGGACAGGGAACTATGGCTACACCTTC.

V and J are TRBV7-3 and TRBJ2-5, with D perhaps TRBD2 (5 bases). The germline V and J ends were trimmed by 2 bases and 5 bases, with 15 bases remaining between them. CDR1 and CDR2 (germline): SGHTA, FQGTGA. The CDR3 is 15 residues long. CDR3: CASSLEPGSLETQYF. CDR3 nucleotides: TGTGCCAGCAGCTTAGAGCCGGGGAGTTTGGAGACCCAGTACTTC.